These 11 T cell receptor beta chains were sequenced from one sample in a study of beta chain features in type 1 diabetes. What was sequenced were expressed TCRB transcripts, since all of the isolated RNA had been reverse transcribed. Only in-frame clones appear in the TCRdb table, and some are missing; sequencing was by immunoSEQ multiplex PCR. Counted here are 900,000 or so clones, roughly 16% occurring once; the ten biggest clones make up 0.023%. Specimen: naive CD4+ T cells from blood. These receptors came from a woman younger than 35 in good health.

In this sample, this clone turned up a few times. J is TRBJ1-5 and V is TRBV19, with D hard to call. Trimming stripped 10 bases from V and 6 bases from J, with 16 bases between. CDR1 and CDR2 (germline): LNHDA, SQIVND (reference sequence). The CDR3 sequence is 13 residues long. CDR3 nucleotide sequence: TGTGCCACTAGAGCCCGGGGAGGTCAGCCCCAGCATTTT. As protein: CATRARGGQPQHF.

J is TRBJ2-1 and V is TRBV29-1, with TRBD2 matching 8 bases. The CDR3 spans 13 residues. V was clipped by 5 bases and J by 7 bases; unmatched bases: 7. Germline CDR1 SQVTM, CDR2 ANQGSEA. The CDR3 loop is CSVPGIAGNEQFF. CDR3 sequence (DNA): TGCAGCGTTCCGGGGATAGCGGGAAATGAGCAGTTCTTC.

This clone was seen more than once but under ten times. This rearrangement joins TRBV28 to TRBJ1-2, with TRBD1 identical over 12 bases. Germline V gene sequence: CDR1 MDHEN, CDR2 SYDVKM. V shed 3 bases and J 4 bases; nucleotides not matched to a gene: 6. This CDR3 has 16 residues. The CDR3 bases are TGTGCCAGCAGTTTCTATGGGACAGGGGGCACCTATGGCTACACCTTC. It translates to CASSFYGTGGTYGYTF.

The rearrangement links TRBV6-5 to TRBJ2-6; TRBD1 aligns across 8 bases. V shed 5 bases, J shed 12 bases, and the junction held 6 bases outside the gene matches. CDR1 is MNHEY, CDR2 SVGAGI, per germline. The CDR3 is made up of 13 amino acids. CDR3 DNA sequence: TGTGCCAGCAGTGGCGGGACAGGAACCGTCCTGACTTTC. Encoded protein: CASSGGTGTVLTF.

A few counts support this clone. This rearrangement joins TRBV19 to TRBJ2-1; no firm D call. V was trimmed by 1 base and J by 0 bases, leaving 7 bases between them. Per germline, CDR1 LNHDA and CDR2 SQIVND (reference sequence). This CDR3 comprises 15 residues. The CDR3 region has the DNA TGTGCCAGTAGTATAGGGGGTTACTCCTACAATGAGCAGTTCTTC. Its translation is CASSIGGYSYNEQFF.

V and J are TRBV5-1 and TRBJ1-1, with D perhaps matching TRBD1 (5 bases). V shed 4 bases and J shed 2 bases, with 15 bases lying between them. This CDR3 spans 15 amino acids. Germline CDR1 SGHRS, CDR2 YFSETQ. The CDR3 coding sequence is TGCGCCAGCAGCCGGTTGGAGACAGAAAACACTGAAGCTTTCTTT. It codes for CASSRLETENTEAFF. The full variable domain, completed using reference TRBV5-1 and TRBJ1-1, is KAGVTQTPRYLIKTRGQQVTLSCSPISGHRSVSWYQQTPGQGLQFLFEYFSETQRNKGNFPGRFSGRQFSNSRSEMNVSTLELGDSALYLCASSRLETENTEAFFGQGTRLTVV.

This clone was detected a few times. The chain has TRBV5-4 and TRBJ2-1; 8 bases are shared with TRBD2. V was clipped by 4 bases and J by 1 base; unmatched bases: 4. The CDR3 contains 15 residues. Germline values: CDR1 SGHNT, CDR2 YYREEE (reference sequence). The CDR3 DNA is TGTGCCAGCAGCCCTAGCGGGCAATCCTACAATGAGCAGTTCTTC. Encoded protein: CASSPSGQSYNEQFF.

This clone was picked up a small number of times. The chain couples TRBV18 to TRBJ2-7; D gene uncertain. The germline V and J ends were trimmed by 6 bases and 1 base, with 10 bases remaining between them. CDR3 size: 13 residues. From germline, CDR1 is KGHSH and CDR2 LQKENI. CDR3 in DNA: TGTGCCAGCTCCCGGGCCCGTTCCTACGAGCAGTACTTC. It translates to CASSRARSYEQYF.

V usage is TRBV18 and J usage is TRBJ1-1; D gene unclear. The germline V gene encodes CDR1 KGHSH and CDR2 LQKENI. V gave up 3 bases and J gave up 8 bases, with 16 bases separating them. CDR3 length: 14 amino acids. The CDR3 region is CASSPPATRTEAFF. Here the CDR3 DNA reads TGTGCCAGCTCACCCCCGGCGACGCGTACCGAAGCTTTCTTT.

The chain combines TRBV27 with TRBJ2-7; 7 bases fit TRBD1. Per germline, CDR1 MNHEY and CDR2 SMNVEV (reference sequence). V gave up 6 bases and J gave up 0 bases; unmatched junction bases: 8. The CDR3 has 15 residues. The CDR3 is CASRRSQGYSYEQYF. CDR3 nucleotide sequence: TGTGCCAGCAGACGCTCACAGGGGTACTCCTACGAGCAGTACTTC.

The chain employs TRBV4-2 and TRBJ2-7; TRBD2 matches 8 bases. This CDR3 is 16 amino acids long. Germline values: CDR1 LGHNA, CDR2 YNFKEQ. After removal of 0 bases from V and 0 bases from J, the junction contained 4 bases not matched to a gene. The CDR3 spells CASSQEGGRSSYEQYF. The CDR3 DNA reads TGTGCCAGCAGCCAAGAAGGCGGGAGGAGCTCCTACGAGCAGTACTTC.